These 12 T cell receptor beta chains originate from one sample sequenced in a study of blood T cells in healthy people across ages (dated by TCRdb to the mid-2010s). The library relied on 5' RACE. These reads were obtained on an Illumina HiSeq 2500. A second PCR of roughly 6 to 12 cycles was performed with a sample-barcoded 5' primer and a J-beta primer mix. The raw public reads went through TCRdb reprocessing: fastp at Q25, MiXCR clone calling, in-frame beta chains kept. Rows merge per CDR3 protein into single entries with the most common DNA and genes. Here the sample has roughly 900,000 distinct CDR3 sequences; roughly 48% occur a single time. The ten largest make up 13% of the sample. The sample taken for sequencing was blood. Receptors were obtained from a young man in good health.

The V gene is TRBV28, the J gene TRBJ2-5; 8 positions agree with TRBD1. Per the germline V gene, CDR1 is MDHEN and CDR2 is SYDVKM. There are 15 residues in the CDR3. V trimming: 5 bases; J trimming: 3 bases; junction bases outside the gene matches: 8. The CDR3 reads CASSLARGRKETQYF. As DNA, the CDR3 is TGTGCCAGCAGTCTTGCCAGGGGGCGCAAAGAGACCCAGTACTTC.

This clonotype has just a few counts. CDR3 DNA: TGTGCCAGCAGCCAAGGACTAGCGGAACCTACTGACAATGAGCAGTTCTTC. It specifies CASSQGLAEPTDNEQFF. The chain combines TRBV4-2 with TRBJ2-1; 9 bases match TRBD2. CDR1 is LGHNA and CDR2 is YNFKEQ in the germline V gene. The trim removed 1 base at V and 5 bases at J, leaving 9 bases unmatched. This CDR3 is built from 17 residues.

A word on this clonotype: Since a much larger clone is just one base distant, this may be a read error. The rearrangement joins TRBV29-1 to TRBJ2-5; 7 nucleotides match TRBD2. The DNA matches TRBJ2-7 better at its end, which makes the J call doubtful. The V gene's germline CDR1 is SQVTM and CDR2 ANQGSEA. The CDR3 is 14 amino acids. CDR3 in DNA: TGCAGCGTATCCCCCCAGGGACCGGGAGGCGAGCAGTACTTC. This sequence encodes CSVSPQGPGGEQYF.

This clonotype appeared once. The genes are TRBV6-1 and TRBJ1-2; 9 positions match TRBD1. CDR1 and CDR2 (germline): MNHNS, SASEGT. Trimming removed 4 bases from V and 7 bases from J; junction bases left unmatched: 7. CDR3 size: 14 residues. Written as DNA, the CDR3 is TGTGCCAGCAGTGCTTCCGGGACAGGGAGTGGCTACACCTTC. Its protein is CASSASGTGSGYTF.

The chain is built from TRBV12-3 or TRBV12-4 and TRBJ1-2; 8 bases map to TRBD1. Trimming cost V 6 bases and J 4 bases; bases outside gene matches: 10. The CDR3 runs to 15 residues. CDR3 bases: TGTGCCAGCAGGCTGGGACAGGCGCCCCTCTATGGCTACACCTTC. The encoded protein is CASRLGQAPLYGYTF.

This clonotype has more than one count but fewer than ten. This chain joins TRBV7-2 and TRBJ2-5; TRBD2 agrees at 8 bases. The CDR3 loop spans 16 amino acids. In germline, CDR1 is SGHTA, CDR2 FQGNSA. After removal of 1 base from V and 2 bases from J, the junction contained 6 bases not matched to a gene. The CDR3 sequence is CASSLDGRGEQETQYF. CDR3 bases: TGTGCCAGCAGCTTAGACGGGCGGGGGGAACAAGAGACCCAGTACTTC.

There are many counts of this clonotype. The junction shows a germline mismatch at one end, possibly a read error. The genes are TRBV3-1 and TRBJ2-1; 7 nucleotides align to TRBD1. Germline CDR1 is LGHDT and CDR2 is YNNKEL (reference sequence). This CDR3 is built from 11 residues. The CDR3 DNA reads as TGCGCCAGCAGCTCAGGGGGTGAGCAGTTCTTC. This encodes CASSSGGEQFF.

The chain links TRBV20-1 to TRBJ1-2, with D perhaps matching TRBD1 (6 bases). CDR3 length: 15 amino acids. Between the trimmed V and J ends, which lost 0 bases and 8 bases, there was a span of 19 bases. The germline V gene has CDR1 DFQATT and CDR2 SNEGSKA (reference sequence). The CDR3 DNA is TGCAGTGCTAGAGACCCGACAGGTTTCTTTGAGGGCTACACCTTC. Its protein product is CSARDPTGFFEGYTF.

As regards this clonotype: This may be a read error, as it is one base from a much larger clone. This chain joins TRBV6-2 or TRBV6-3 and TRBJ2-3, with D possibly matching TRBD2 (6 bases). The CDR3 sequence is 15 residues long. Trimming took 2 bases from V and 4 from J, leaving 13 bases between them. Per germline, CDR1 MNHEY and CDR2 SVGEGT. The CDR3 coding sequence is TGTGCCAGCAGTTACGGGGACGGCGGGGCAGATACGCAGTATTTT. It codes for CASSYGDGGADTQYF.

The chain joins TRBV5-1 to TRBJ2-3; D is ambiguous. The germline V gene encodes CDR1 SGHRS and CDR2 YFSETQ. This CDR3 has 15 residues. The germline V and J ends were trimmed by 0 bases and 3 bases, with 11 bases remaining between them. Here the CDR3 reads CASSLGNVATDTQYF. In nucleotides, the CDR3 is TGCGCCAGCAGCTTGGGGAATGTGGCGACAGATACGCAGTATTTT.

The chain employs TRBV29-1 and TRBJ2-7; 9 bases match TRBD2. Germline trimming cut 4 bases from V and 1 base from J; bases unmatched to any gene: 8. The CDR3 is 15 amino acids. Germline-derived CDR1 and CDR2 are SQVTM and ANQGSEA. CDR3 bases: TGCAGCGTTGGGACCCCTAGCGGGGCTTCCTACGAGCAGTACTTC. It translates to CSVGTPSGASYEQYF.

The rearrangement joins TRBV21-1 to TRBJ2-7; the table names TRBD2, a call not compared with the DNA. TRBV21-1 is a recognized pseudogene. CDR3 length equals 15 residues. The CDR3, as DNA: TGTGCCAGCAGCAAAGGAGGTGGACTAGTGCACGAGCAGTACTTC. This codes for CASSKGGGLVHEQYF.